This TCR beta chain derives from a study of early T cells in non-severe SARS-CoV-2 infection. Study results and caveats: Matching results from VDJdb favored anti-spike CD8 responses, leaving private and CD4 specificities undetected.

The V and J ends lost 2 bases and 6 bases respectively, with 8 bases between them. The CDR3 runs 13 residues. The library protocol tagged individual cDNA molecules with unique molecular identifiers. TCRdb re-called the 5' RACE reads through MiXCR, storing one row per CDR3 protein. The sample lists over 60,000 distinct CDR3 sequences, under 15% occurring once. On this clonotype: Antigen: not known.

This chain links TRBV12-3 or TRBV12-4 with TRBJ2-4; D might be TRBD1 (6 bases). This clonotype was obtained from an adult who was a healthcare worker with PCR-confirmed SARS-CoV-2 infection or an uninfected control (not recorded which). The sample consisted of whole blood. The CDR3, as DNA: TGTGCCAGCAGTTTAAGGGACATAAACATTCAGTACTTC. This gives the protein CASSLRDINIQYF.